Given below is one TCR beta chain in context. The source of the sample is a study of blood T cell repertoires in COVID-19. About the study: Acute and convalescent COVID-19 specimens originated in the United States, Italy and Spain.

The data were produced by immunoSEQ multiplex PCR, yet TCRdb's version contains in-frame clones alone and is incomplete. The table shows some 180,000 clones, with approximately 86% occurring only once. The germline gives CDR1 SQVTM, CDR2 ANQGSEA. V was trimmed by 7 bases and J by 5 bases, leaving 14 bases between them. The CDR3 loop spans 12 amino acids. Seattle enrolled patients during active infection and tracked them longitudinally. Sequences were obtained from peripheral blood. This TCR was recovered from a woman older than 75 with COVID-19, enrolled during active disease. The chain is built from TRBV29-1 and TRBJ1-1; tentative D call: TRBD1 (5 bases). CDR3 coding DNA: TGCAGCGCAGACCTGGGGGGGACTGAAGCTTTCTTT. Its translation: CSADLGGTEAFF.